This entry concerns a single TCR beta chain. Its antigen remains unknown. These data are taken from a study of cytomegalovirus exposure and HLA in healthy donors. Broader study findings: Confirmation was obtained in vitro that a few CMV-associated chains are specific for CMV antigens.

The trim removed 6 bases at V and 6 bases at J, leaving 9 bases unmatched. Germline V gives CDR1 SNHLY, CDR2 FYNNEI. The CDR3 length is 15 residues. The PCR made use of 60 Vbeta and 13 Jbeta primers. Assay: immunoSEQ multiplex PCR; the TCRdb copy retains only in-frame clones and omits some. Of 120,000 or so clones listed, about two thirds are singletons. The sequence came from a man younger than 45 in good health and CMV-seronegative. The rearrangement uses TRBV2 and TRBJ2-3; 10 bases are a match to TRBD2. The sample comprised PBMCs. The CDR3 here is CASSRLAGVIDTQYF. CDR3 coding DNA: TGTGCCAGCAGCCGGCTAGCGGGGGTCATTGATACGCAGTATTTT.